This T cell receptor beta chain derives from a study of T-cell memory formation after mild COVID-19. Across the study: In these data, TCR clusters were largely donor specific.

This CDR3 spans 15 amino acids. Per the germline V gene, CDR1 is MGHRA and CDR2 is YSYEKL. V was pared by 6 bases and J by 0 bases, with 6 bases of the junction left unmatched. TCRdb fed the 5' RACE reads into MiXCR, producing one record per CDR3 protein. The data show hundreds of thousands of distinct CDR3 sequences, roughly 13% seen once. This clonotype has only a few counts. The chain recombines TRBV4-1 with TRBJ2-3; TRBD2 matches 7 bases. The TCR originated in a man aged 18 to 30 who had mild COVID-19 (a few samples of this study predate the infection). Cell type and time point are not known. The sequencing sample was made of PBMCs or a T cell subset sorted from them (not recorded which). CDR3: CASRGGAGSTDTQYF. DNA of the CDR3: TGCGCCAGCAGGGGAGGGGCAGGGAGCACAGATACGCAGTATTTT.